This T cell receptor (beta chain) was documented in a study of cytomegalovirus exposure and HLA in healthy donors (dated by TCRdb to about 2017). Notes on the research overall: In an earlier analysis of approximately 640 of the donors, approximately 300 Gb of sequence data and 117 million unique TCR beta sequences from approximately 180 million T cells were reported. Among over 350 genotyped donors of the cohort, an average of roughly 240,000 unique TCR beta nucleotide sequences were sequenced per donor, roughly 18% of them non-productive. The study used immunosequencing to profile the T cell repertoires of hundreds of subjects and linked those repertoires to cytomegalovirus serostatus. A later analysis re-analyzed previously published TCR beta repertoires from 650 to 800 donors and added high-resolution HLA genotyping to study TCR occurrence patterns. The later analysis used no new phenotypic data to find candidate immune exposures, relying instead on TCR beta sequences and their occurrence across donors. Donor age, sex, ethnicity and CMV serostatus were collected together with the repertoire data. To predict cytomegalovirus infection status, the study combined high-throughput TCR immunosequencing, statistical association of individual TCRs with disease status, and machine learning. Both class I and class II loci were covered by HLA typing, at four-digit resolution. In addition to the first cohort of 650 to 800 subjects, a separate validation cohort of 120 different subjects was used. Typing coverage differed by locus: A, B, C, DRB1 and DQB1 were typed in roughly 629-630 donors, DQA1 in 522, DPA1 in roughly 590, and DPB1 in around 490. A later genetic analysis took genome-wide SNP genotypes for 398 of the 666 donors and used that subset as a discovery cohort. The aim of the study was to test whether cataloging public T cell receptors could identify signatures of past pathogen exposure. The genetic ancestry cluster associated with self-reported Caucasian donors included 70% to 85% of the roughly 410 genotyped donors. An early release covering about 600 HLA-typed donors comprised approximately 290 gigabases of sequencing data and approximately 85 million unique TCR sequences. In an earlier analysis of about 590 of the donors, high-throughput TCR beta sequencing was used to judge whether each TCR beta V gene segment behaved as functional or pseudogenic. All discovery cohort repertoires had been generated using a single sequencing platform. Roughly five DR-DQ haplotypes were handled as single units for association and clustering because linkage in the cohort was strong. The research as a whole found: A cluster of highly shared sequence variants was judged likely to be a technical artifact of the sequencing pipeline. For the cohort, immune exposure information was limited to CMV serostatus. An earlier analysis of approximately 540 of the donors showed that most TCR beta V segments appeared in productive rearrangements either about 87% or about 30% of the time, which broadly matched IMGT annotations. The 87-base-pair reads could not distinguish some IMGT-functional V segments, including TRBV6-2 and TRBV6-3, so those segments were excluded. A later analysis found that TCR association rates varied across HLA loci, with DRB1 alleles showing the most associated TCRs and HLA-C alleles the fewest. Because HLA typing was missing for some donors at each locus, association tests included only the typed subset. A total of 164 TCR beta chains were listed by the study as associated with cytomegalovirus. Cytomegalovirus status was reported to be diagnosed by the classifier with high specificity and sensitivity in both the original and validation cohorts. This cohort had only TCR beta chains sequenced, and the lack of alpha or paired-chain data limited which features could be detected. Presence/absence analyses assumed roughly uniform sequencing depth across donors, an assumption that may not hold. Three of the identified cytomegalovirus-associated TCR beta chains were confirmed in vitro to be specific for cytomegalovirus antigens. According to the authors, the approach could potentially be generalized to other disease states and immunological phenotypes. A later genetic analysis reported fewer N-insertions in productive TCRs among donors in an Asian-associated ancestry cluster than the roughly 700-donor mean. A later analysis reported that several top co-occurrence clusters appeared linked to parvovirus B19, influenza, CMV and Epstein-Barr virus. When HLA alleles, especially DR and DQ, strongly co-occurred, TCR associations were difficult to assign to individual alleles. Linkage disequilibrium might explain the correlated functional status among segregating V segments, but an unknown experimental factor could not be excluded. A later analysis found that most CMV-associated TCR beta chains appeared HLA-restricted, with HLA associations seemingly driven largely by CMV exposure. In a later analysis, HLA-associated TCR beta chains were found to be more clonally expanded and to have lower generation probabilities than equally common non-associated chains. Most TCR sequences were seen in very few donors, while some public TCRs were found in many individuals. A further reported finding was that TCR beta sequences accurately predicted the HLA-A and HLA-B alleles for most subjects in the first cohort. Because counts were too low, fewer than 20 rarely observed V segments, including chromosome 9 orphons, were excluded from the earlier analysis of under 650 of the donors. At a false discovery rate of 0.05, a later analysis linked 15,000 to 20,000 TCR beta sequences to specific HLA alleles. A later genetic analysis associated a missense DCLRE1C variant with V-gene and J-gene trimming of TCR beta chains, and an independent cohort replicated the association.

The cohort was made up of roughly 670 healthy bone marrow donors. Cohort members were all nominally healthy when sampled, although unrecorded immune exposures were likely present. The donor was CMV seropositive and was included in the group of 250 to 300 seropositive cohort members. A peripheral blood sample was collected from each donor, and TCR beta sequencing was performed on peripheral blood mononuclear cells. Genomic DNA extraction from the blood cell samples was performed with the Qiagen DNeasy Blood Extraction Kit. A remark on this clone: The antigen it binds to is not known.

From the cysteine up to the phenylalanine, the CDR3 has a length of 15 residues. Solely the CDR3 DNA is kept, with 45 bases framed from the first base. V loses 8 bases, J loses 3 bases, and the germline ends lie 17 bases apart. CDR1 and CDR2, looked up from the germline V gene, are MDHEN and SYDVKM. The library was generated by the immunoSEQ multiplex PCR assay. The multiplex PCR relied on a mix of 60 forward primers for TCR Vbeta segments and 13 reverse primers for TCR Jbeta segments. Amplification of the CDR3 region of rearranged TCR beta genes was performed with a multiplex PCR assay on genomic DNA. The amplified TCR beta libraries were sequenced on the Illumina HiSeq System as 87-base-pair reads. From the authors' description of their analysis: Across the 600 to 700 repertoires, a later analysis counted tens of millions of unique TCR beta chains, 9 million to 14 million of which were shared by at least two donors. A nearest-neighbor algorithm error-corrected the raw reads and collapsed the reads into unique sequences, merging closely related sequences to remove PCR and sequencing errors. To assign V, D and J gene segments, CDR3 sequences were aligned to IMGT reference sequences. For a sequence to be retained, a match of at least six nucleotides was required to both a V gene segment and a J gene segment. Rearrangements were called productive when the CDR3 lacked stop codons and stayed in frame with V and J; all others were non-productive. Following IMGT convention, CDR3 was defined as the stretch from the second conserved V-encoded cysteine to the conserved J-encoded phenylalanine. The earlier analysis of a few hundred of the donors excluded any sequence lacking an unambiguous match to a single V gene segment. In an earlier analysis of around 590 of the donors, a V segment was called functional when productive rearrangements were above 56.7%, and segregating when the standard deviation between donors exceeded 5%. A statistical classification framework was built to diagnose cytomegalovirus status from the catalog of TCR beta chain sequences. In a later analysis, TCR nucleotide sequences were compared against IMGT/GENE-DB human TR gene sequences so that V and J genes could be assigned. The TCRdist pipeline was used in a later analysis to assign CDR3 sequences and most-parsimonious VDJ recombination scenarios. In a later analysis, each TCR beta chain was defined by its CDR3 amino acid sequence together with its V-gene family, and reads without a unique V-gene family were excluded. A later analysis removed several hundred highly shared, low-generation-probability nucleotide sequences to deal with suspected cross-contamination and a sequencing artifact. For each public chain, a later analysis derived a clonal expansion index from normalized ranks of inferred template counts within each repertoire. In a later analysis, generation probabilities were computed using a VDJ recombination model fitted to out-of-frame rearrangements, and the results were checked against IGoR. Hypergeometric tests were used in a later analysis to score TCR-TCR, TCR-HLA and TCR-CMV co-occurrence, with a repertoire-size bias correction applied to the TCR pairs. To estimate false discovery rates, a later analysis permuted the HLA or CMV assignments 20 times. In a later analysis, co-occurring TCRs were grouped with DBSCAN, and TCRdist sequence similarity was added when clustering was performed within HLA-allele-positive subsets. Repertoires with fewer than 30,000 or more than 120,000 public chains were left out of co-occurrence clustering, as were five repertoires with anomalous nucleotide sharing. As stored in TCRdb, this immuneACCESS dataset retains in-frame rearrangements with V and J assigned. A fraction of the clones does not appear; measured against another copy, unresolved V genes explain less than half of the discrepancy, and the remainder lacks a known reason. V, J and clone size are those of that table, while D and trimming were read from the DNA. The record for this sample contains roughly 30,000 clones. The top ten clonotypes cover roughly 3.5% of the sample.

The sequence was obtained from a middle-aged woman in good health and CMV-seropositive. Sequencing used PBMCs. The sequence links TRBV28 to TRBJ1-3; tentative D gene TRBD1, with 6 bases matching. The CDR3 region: CASLSRGHNGNTIYF. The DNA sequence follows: TGTGCCAGCCTCTCGCGGGGGCATAATGGAAACACCATATATTTT.